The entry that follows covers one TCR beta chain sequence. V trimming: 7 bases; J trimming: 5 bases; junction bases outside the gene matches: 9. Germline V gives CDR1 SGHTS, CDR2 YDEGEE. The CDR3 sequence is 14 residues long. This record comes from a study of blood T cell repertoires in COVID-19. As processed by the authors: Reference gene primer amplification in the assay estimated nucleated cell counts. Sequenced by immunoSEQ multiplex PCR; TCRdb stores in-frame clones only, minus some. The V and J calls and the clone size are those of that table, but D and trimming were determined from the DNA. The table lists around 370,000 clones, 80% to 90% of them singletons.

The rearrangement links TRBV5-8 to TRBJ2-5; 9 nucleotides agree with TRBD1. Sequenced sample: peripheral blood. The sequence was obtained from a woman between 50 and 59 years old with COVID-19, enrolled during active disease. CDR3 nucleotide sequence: TGTGCCAGCCGTACTACAGGGGGCCCTGAGACCCAGTACTTC. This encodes CASRTTGGPETQYF.